This T cell receptor beta chain was sequenced for a study of T cells in localized non-small cell lung cancer. Study conclusions and caveats: Owing to sequencing of a solitary tumor region, heterogeneity cannot be discounted. Adjacent lung exhibited a median of approximately 50 among the 100 most abundant tumor clones.

Sequencing used immunoSEQ multiplex PCR; TCRdb keeps in-frame clones, though not all of them. The table includes about 1,000 clones, about 20% detected once. To note about this clone: What it recognizes is unknown.

CDR1 and CDR2 from the germline V gene are KGHSH and LQKENI. Trimming shortened V by 3 bases and J by 5 bases, and 13 bases separated the two germline ends. The CDR3 length is 14 residues. The rearrangement links TRBV18 to TRBJ1-2; possibly TRBD1 for D (5 bases). The starting material was lung tumor tissue, obtained before any cancer treatment. The clonotype originates from a male donor at least 60 years old with stage I squamous cell lung carcinoma. In DNA, the CDR3 is TGTGCCAGCTCACCCGGTGGGGCCAGTTATGGCTACACCTTC. Amino acid sequence: CASSPGGASYGYTF. Drawing the rest from reference TRBV18 and TRBJ1-2, the complete variable domain is NAGVMQNPRHLVRRRGQEARLRCSPMKGHSHVYWYRQLPEEGLKFMVYLQKENIIDESGMPKERFSAEFPKEGPSILRIQQVVRGDSAAYFCASSPGGASYGYTFGSGTRLTVV.